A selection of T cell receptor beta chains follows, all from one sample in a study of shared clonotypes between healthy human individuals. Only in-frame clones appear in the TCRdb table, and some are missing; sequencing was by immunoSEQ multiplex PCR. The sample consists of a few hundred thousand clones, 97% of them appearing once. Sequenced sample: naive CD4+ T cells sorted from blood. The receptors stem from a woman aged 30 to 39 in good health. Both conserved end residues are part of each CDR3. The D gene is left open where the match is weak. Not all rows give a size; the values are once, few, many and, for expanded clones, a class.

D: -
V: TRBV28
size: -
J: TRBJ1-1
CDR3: CASSSPGLNTEAFF
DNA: TGTGCCAGCAGTAGCCCGGGCCTGAACACTGAAGCTTTCTTT

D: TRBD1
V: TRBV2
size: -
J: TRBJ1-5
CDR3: CASRQGLNQPQHF
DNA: TGTGCCAGTAGACAGGGCCTGAATCAGCCCCAGCATTTT

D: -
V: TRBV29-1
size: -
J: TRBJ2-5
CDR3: CSVRFGGQETQYF
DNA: TGCAGCGTCCGATTTGGCGGTCAAGAGACCCAGTACTTC

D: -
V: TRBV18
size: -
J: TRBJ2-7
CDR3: CASSPEGGRAYEQYF
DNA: TGTGCCAGCTCACCGGAAGGGGGGCGAGCCTACGAGCAGTACTTC

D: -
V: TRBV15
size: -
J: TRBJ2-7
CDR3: CATSADRIPYEQYF
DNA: TGTGCCACCAGCGCAGACAGGATACCTTACGAGCAGTACTTC

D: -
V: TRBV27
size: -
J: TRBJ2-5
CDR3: CASSLLRGRETQYF
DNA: TGTGCCAGCAGTTTATTAAGGGGCAGGGAGACCCAGTACTTC

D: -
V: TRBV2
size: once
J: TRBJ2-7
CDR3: CASREHIAQLIYEQYF
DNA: TGTGCCAGCAGAGAACATATAGCCCAACTTATCTACGAGCAGTACTTC

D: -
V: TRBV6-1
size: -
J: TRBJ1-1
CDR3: CASSLTGYGEAFF
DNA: TGTGCCAGCAGCCTAACAGGCTACGGTGAAGCTTTCTTT

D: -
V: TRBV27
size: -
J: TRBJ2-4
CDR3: CASSFRVTDIQYF
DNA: TGTGCCAGCAGTTTTCGGGTTACGGACATTCAGTACTTC

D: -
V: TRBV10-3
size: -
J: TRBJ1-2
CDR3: CAISEGQSDYGYTF
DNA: TGTGCCATCAGTGAAGGACAGTCGGACTATGGCTACACCTTC

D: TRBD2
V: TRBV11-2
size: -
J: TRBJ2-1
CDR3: CASSFSSGSMNEQFF
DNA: TGTGCCAGCAGCTTTTCTAGCGGGAGCATGAATGAGCAGTTCTTC

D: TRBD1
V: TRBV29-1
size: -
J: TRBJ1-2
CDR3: CSVEDTGQGGGLYGYTF
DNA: TGCAGCGTTGAAGATACGGGACAGGGAGGGGGGCTCTATGGCTACACCTTC

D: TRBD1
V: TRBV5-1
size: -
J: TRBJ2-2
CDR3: CASTPRQGESGELFF
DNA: TGCGCCAGCACCCCCAGACAGGGCGAGTCCGGGGAGCTGTTTTTT

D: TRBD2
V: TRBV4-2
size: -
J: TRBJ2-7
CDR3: CASSQVFGISGKDEQYF
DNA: TGTGCCAGCAGCCAAGTATTCGGGATTAGCGGGAAAGACGAGCAGTACTTC

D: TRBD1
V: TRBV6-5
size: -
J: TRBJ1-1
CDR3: CASSTHRGNTEAFF
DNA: TGTGCCAGCAGTACCCACAGGGGGAACACTGAAGCTTTCTTT

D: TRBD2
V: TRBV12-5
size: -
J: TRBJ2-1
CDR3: CASGPGLAGGNEQFF
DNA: TGTGCTAGTGGCCCCGGACTAGCGGGAGGGAATGAGCAGTTCTTC

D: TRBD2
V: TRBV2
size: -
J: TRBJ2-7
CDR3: CASRVGLAGGKNYEQYF
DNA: TGTGCCAGCAGAGTGGGACTAGCGGGAGGGAAGAACTACGAGCAGTACTTC

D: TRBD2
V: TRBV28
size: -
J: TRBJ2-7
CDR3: CASSHGTTPTYEQYF
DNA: TGTGCCAGCAGCCACGGGACTACACCGACCTACGAGCAGTACTTC

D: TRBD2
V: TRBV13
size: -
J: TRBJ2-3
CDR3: CASSESGRLTDTQYF
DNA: TGTGCCAGCAGCGAAAGCGGGAGGCTCACAGATACGCAGTATTTT

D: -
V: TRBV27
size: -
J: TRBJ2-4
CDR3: CASRPRALARNIQYF
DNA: TGTGCCAGCAGACCCCGGGCGTTAGCCAGAAACATTCAGTACTTC

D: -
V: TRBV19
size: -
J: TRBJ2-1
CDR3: CASSIPSRDEQFF
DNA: TGTGCCAGTAGTATTCCCTCCAGGGATGAGCAGTTCTTC

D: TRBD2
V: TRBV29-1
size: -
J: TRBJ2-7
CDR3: CSVVGLAGVSGEQYF
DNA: TGCAGCGTTGTCGGACTAGCGGGAGTTTCTGGCGAGCAGTACTTC

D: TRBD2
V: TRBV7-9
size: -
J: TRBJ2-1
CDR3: CASSKSGLASSYNEQFF
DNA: TGTGCCAGCAGCAAATCTGGACTAGCGAGCTCCTACAATGAGCAGTTCTTC

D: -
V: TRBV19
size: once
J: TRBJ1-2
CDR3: CASSSGPLGGYTF
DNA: TGTGCCAGTAGTTCCGGGCCCCTCGGAGGCTACACCTTC

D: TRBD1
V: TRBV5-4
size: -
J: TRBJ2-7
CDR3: CASSLQGGDEQYF
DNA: TGTGCCAGCAGCTTACAGGGGGGTGACGAGCAGTACTTC

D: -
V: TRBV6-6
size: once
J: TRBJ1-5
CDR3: CASQRIEQGSQPQHF
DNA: TGTGCCAGCCAAAGAATAGAACAGGGTTCTCAGCCCCAGCATTTT

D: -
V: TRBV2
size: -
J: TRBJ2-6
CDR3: CASRTRPQTGSGANVLTF
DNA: TGTGCCAGCAGGACACGACCCCAGACAGGCTCTGGGGCCAACGTCCTGACTTTC

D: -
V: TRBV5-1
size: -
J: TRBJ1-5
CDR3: CASSLGPGSNQPQHF
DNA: TGCGCCAGCAGCTTGGGTCCGGGTAGCAATCAGCCCCAGCATTTT

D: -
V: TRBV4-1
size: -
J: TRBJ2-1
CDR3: CASSQDFRVSYNEQFF
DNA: TGCGCCAGCAGCCAAGATTTTCGCGTATCCTACAATGAGCAGTTCTTC

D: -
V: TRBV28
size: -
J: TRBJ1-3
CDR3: CASSLPGARGNTIYF
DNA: TGTGCCAGCTCCCTTCCGGGGGCTAGGGGAAACACCATATATTTT